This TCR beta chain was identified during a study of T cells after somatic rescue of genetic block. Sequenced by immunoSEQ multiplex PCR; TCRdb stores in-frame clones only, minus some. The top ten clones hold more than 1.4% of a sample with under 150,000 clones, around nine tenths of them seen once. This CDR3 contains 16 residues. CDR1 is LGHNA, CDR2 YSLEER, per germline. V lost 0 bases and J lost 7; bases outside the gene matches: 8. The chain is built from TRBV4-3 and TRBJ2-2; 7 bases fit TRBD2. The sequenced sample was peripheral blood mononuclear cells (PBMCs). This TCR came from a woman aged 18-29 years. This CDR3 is CASSQDWLAEIGELFF. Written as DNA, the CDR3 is TGCGCCAGCAGCCAAGATTGGCTAGCGGAAATCGGGGAGCTGTTTTTT.